This TCR beta chain emerged from a study of cytomegalovirus exposure and HLA in healthy donors. Study information: The roughly 670 first-cohort repertoires shared a platform with the roughly 110 validation repertoires, as reported in a later analysis.

V lost 5 bases and J lost 1; bases outside the gene matches: 3. The CDR3 has 14 residues. Germline V gene data show CDR1 as MNHEY and CDR2 as SVGAGI. Produced via immunoSEQ multiplex PCR; TCRdb's table is partial and in-frame only. This sample has 120,000 or so clones; around 89% occur once, and the top ten carry more than 1.5%. This receptor was taken from a man aged 18 to 35 in good health and CMV-seronegative. Sequencing was performed on PBMCs. The chain is built from TRBV6-5 and TRBJ1-2; TRBD1 matches at 8 bases. For the CDR3, the DNA is TGTGCCAGCAGTAGGACAGGGAATAACTATGGCTACACCTTC. It encodes CASSRTGNNYGYTF.